The next 5 T cell receptor beta chains were all read from a single sample in a study of PD-1 blockade in classical Hodgkin lymphoma. This sample's time point: cycle 4 day 1 (C4D1), after five to seven weeks of nivolumab. Every patient experienced relapse after autologous stem cell transplantation, and brentuximab vedotin exposure varied. The protocol was immunoSEQ multiplex PCR, while the TCRdb copy is restricted to in-frame clones and leaves out a portion. The sample yields around 65,000 clones, approximately 90% seen once. This sample comprised peripheral blood mononuclear cells (PBMCs), obtained before the fourth cycle of nivolumab. The receptors originated from a human donor with classical Hodgkin lymphoma.

The chain joins TRBV28 to TRBJ1-4; a weak D match, TRBD1 (6 bases). The germline CDR1 and CDR2 sequences are MDHEN and SYDVKM. The V and J ends lost 7 bases and 8 bases respectively, with 8 bases between them. The CDR3 length is 11 residues. For the CDR3, the DNA is TGTGCCAGCACAGGGGCGGAAAAACTGTTTTTT. This translates into CASTGAEKLFF.

This clone was recorded a few times. The gene calls are TRBV29-1 and TRBJ2-5; D might be TRBD1 (5 bases). CDR1 and CDR2 (germline): SQVTM, ANQGSEA. The CDR3 length is 13 residues. Trimming removed 6 bases at V and 5 bases at J, with 16 bases between. The CDR3 nucleotides read TGCAGCGTAGGGGTGGCTGTGGGCGAGACCCAGTACTTC. Amino acid sequence: CSVGVAVGETQYF.

This chain links TRBV6-1 with TRBJ1-5; D is uncertain. The CDR3 spans 14 residues. Trimming removed 4 bases from V and 7 bases from J, with 14 bases in between. Germline CDR1 MNHNS, CDR2 SASEGT. The CDR3 loop reads CASSAGRGGQPQHF. The CDR3 DNA reads TGTGCCAGCAGTGCTGGGAGAGGCGGGCAGCCCCAGCATTTT.

CDR3 nucleotide sequence: TGTGCCGGCCGGGACAGGCTCCGCACAGATACGCAGTATTTT. It encodes CAGRDRLRTDTQYF. The rearrangement links TRBV2 to TRBJ2-3, with 8 bases that match TRBD1. CDR1 and CDR2 from the germline V gene are SNHLY and FYNNEI. V lost 11 bases to trimming and J lost 1 base; unmatched junction nucleotides: 8. The CDR3 contains 14 residues.

The rearrangement links TRBV5-1 to TRBJ1-1, with a tentative D call TRBD1 (5 bases). This CDR3 comprises 16 residues. Germline-derived CDR1 and CDR2 are SGHRS and YFSETQ. The V and J ends lost 0 bases and 0 bases respectively, with 12 bases between them. The CDR3 sequence: CASSLGNRSVNTEAFF. The DNA for the CDR3 is TGCGCCAGCAGCTTGGGGAACAGGTCGGTGAACACTGAAGCTTTCTTT.